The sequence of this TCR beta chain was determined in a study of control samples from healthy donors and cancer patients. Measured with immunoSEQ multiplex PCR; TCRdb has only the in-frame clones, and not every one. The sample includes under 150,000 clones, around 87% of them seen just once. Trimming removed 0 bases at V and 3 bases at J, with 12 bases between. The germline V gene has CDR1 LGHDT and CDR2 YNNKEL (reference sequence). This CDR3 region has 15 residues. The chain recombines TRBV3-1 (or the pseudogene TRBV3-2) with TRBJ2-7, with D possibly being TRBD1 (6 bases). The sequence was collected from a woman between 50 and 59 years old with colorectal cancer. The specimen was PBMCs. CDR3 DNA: TGTGCCAGCAGCCAAGACAGGGACATCAACTACGAGCAGTACTTC. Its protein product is CASSQDRDINYEQYF.